This T cell receptor (beta chain) was recovered during a study of T-cell memory formation after mild COVID-19. Trimming removed 6 bases from V and 7 bases from J, with 14 bases in between. Germline values: CDR1 SQVTM, CDR2 ANQGSEA. This CDR3 is built from 12 residues. The sample holds a few counts of this clonotype. Its specificity is unknown. TCRdb used MiXCR to reprocess the 5' RACE reads, holding one entry per CDR3 protein. The sample shows 550,000 to 600,000 distinct CDR3 sequences, roughly 20% of them seen only once. Regarding the study as a whole: Clonal second-wave expansions that peaked on day 37 had unconfirmed SARS-CoV-2 specificity. Memory sampled before infection contained some responding clones, suggesting cross-reactive memory joined.

This TCR was recovered from an adult woman who had mild COVID-19 (a few samples of this study predate the infection). Cell type and time point are not known. Sequences were obtained from PBMCs or a T cell subset sorted from them (not recorded which). The V and J genes are TRBV29-1 and TRBJ2-3; the D gene is possibly TRBD1 (6 bases). This chain's CDR3 is CSVHREPNTQYF. As DNA, the CDR3 is TGCAGCGTCCACAGGGAACCGAATACGCAGTATTTT.